This T cell receptor (beta chain) is drawn from a study of T cells after posttransplantation cyclophosphamide. This CDR3 contains 13 residues. Germline lookup yields CDR1 MNHNS and CDR2 SASEGT. Trimming shortened V by 6 bases and J by 3 bases, and 11 bases separated the two germline ends. Whole-study results and caveats: Blood and skin or GI T cell repertoires showed limited TRB overlap.

Turning to this clone: The target antigen is unknown.

Measured with immunoSEQ multiplex PCR; TCRdb has only the in-frame clones, and not every one. The sample has 20,000 to 30,000 clones, none seen only once. This clonotype originated in a man between 45 and 60 years old in good health, CMV-negative, and a related stem cell transplant donor. The sample comprised PBMCs. This chain joins TRBV6-1 and TRBJ1-2; D gene unclear. The CDR3 loop reads CASRQLGDYGYTF. The DNA of the CDR3 is TGTGCCAGCAGACAACTAGGTGACTATGGCTACACCTTC.